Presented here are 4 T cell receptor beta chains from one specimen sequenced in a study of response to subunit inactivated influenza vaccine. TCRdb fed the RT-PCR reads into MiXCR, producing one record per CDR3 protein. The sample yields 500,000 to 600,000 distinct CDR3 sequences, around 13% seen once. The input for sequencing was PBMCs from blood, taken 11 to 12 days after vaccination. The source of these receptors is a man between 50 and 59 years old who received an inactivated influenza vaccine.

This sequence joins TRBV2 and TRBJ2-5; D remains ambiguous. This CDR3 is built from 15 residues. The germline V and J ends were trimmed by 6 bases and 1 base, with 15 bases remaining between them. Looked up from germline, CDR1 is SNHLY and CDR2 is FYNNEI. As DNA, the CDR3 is TGTGCCAGCAGATTGGACCCAGCCGCCCAAGAGACCCAGTACTTC. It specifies CASRLDPAAQETQYF.

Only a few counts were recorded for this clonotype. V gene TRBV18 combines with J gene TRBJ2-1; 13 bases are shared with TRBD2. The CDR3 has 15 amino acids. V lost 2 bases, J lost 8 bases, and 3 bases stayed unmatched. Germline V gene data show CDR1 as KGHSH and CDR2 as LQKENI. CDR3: CASSPGLAGADEQFF. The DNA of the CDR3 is TGTGCCAGCTCACCAGGACTAGCGGGGGCCGATGAGCAGTTCTTC.

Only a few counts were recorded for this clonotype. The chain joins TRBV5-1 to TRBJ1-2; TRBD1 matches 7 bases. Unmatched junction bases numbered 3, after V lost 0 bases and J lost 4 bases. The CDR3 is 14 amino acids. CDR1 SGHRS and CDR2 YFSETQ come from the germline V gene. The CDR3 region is CASSLVAGGYGYTF. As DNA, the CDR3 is TGCGCCAGCAGCTTGGTGGCAGGGGGCTATGGCTACACCTTC.

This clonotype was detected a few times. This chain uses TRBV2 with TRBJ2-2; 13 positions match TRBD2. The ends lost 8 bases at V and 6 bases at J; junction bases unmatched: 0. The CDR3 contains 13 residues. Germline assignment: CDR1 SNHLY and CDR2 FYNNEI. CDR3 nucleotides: TGTGCCAGCGGACTAGCGGGAGCCGGGGAGCTGTTTTTT. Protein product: CASGLAGAGELFF.